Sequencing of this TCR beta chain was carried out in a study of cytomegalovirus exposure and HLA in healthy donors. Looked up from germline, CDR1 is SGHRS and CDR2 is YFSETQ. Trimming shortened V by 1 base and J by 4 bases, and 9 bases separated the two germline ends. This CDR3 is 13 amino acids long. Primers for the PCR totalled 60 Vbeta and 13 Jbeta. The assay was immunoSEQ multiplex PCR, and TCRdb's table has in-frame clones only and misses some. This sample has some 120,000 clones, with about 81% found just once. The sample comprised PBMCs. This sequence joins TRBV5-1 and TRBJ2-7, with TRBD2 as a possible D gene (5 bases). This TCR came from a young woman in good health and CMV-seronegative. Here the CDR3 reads CASSLQEEYEQYF. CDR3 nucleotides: TGCGCCAGCAGCTTGCAGGAGGAATACGAGCAGTACTTC. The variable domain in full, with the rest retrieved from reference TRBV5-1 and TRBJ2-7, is KAGVTQTPRYLIKTRGQQVTLSCSPISGHRSVSWYQQTPGQGLQFLFEYFSETQRNKGNFPGRFSGRQFSNSRSEMNVSTLELGDSALYLCASSLQEEYEQYFGPGTRLTVT.